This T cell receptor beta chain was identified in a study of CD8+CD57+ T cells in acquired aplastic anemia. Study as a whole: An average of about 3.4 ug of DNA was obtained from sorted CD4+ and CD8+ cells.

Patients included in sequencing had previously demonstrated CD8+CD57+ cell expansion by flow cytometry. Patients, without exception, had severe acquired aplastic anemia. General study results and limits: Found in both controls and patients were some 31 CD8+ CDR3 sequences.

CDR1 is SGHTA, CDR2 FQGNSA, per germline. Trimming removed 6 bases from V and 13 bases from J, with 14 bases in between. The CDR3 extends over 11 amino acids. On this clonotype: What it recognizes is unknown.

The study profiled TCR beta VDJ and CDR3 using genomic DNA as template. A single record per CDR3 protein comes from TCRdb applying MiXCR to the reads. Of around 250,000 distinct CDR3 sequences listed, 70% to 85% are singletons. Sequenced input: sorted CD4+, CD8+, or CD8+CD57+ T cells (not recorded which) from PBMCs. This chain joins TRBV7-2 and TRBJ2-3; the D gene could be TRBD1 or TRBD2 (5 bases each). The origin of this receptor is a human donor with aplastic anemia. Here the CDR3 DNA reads TGTGCCAGCAGTTCGGGGCCCTTAGAGTATTTT. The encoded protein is CASSSGPLEYF.